This TCR beta chain originates from a study of blood T cell repertoires in COVID-19. Overall study context: The cDNA or gDNA used as material had been derived from T cells, B-cell-depleted T cells, or PBMCs.

Participants were placed into cohorts based on the clinical history they reported. How the authors handled the data: It was from reference gene primer amplification that nucleated cell counts were estimated. Method: immunoSEQ multiplex PCR; TCRdb's copy keeps in-frame clones and lacks some. The V and J calls and the clone size are those of that table, but D and trimming were determined from the DNA. Among around 270,000 clones, approximately 85% were seen once, and the ten largest hold 3.5% to 5.5%. The CDR3 is made up of 19 amino acids. This TCR was sampled from a woman under 40 who had recovered from COVID-19. Sequencing used PBMCs or T cells enriched from blood (not recorded which). V is TRBV21-1 and J is TRBJ1-5; the D segment call TRBD1 is taken from the table without a DNA check. TRBV21-1 is a recognized pseudogene. Here the CDR3 reads CASSKGKDRGLVWWQPQHF. The CDR3, as DNA: TGTGCCAGCAGCAAAGGTAAGGACAGGGGATTGGTTTGGTGGCAGCCCCAGCATTTT.